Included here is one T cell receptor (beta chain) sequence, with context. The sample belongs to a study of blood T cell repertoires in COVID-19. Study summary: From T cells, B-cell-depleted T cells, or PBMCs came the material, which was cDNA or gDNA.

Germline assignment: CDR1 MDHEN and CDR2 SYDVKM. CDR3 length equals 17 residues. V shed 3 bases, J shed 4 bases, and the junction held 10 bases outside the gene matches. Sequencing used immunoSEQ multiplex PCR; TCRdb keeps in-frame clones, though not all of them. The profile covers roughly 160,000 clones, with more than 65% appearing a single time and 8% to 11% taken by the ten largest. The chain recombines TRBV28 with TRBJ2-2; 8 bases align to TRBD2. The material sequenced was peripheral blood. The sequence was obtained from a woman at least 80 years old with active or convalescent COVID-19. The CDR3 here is CASSFPLASGGTGELFF. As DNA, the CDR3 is TGTGCCAGCAGTTTCCCTTTAGCCAGCGGGGGCACCGGGGAGCTGTTTTTT.